What follows are 16 T cell receptor beta chains derived from one specimen sequenced in a study of T cell changes during pregnancy in multiple sclerosis. Profiled with immunoSEQ multiplex PCR; TCRdb holds only in-frame clones, not every one. The sample yields under 85,000 clones, roughly 94% seen once. Sample: peripheral blood, taken in the third trimester of pregnancy. Receptor source: a female donor with multiple sclerosis, enrolled in a pregnancy study.

The chain carries TRBV5-4 and TRBJ2-1; 8 nucleotides match TRBD2. V trimming: 4 bases; J trimming: 0 bases; junction bases outside the gene matches: 3. Germline lookup yields CDR1 SGHNT and CDR2 YYREEE (reference sequence). This CDR3 region has 15 residues. CDR3 coding DNA: TGTGCCAGCAGCCCGGGGGGGAGCTCCTACAATGAGCAGTTCTTC. It encodes CASSPGGSSYNEQFF.

The chain carries TRBV27 and TRBJ1-2; 12 nucleotides line up with TRBD1. This CDR3 is 18 amino acids long. V dropped 8 bases and J dropped 6; count of bases not matched to a gene: 19. CDR1 MNHEY and CDR2 SMNVEV come from the germline V gene (reference sequence). The CDR3 is CASAGTGGGVPKKDGYTF. In nucleotides, the CDR3 is TGTGCCAGCGCCGGGACAGGGGGCGGTGTCCCCAAAAAGGATGGCTACACCTTC.

This chain links TRBV27 with TRBJ2-2; D gene unclear. From germline, CDR1 is MNHEY and CDR2 SMNVEV (reference sequence). The V gene lost 3 bases and the J gene lost 4 bases, with 3 bases spanning the gap. The CDR3 length is 12 residues. Here the CDR3 DNA reads TGTGCCAGCAGTTTCAGCACCGGGGAGCTGTTTTTT. The encoded protein is CASSFSTGELFF.

The chain employs TRBV27 and TRBJ1-2; 7 bases are a match to TRBD1. Germline lookup yields CDR1 MNHEY and CDR2 SMNVEV (reference sequence). The CDR3 contains 13 residues. The V and J ends lost 5 bases and 4 bases, in that order; junction bases with no gene match: 4. CDR3 protein: CASSRDRVYGYTF. DNA for the CDR3: TGTGCCAGCAGTCGAGACAGGGTCTATGGCTACACCTTC.

The rearrangement links TRBV7-2 to TRBJ1-2; D uncertain. Trimming took 5 bases from V and 8 from J, leaving 12 bases between them. The CDR3 is 12 residues long. CDR1 is SGHTA and CDR2 is FQGNSA in the germline V gene. The CDR3 here is CASSRPNPGYTF. The CDR3 DNA follows: TGTGCCAGCAGCCGCCCTAATCCCGGCTACACCTTC.

The chain carries TRBV19 and TRBJ1-6; a possible D gene is TRBD1 (6 bases). The CDR3 is 14 amino acids. Between the trimmed V and J ends, which lost 6 bases and 7 bases, there was a span of 13 bases. Germline V gene data show CDR1 as LNHDA and CDR2 as SQIVND (reference sequence). As DNA, the CDR3 is TGTGCCAGTAGGTTCGCAGGGGCCAATTCACCCCTCCACTTT. Translated, it gives CASRFAGANSPLHF. The complete variable domain, with remaining parts taken from reference TRBV19 and TRBJ1-6, reads DGGITQSPKYLFRKEGQNVTLSCEQNLNHDAMYWYRQDPGQGLRLIYYSQIVNDFQKGDIAEGYSVSREKKESFPLTVTSAQKNPTAFYLCASRFAGANSPLHFGNGTRLTVT.

The chain links TRBV19 to TRBJ2-2, with TRBD1 matching 8 bases. The germline gives CDR1 LNHDA, CDR2 SQIVND (reference sequence). The V segment lost 6 bases and the J segment 6 bases; nucleotides outside the gene matches: 9. This CDR3 comprises 15 residues. DNA for the CDR3: TGTGCCAGTAGACCTATTACAGGGGGAGCCGGGGAGCTGTTTTTT. Protein: CASRPITGGAGELFF.

The chain is built from TRBV29-1 and TRBJ1-1; D call uncertain. V was pared by 2 bases and J by 5 bases, with 9 bases between. The CDR3 contains 12 residues. Germline loops: CDR1 SQVTM, CDR2 ANQGSEA. The CDR3 reads CSVESSRTEAFF. CDR3 DNA sequence: TGCAGCGTTGAAAGCTCTCGGACTGAAGCTTTCTTT.

J is TRBJ2-5 and V is TRBV7-2; 7 nucleotides line up with TRBD1. Germline V gene lookup returns CDR1 SGHTA and CDR2 FQGNSA. Germline trimming cut 3 bases from V and 5 bases from J; bases unmatched to any gene: 18. The CDR3 loop spans 18 amino acids. Here the CDR3 reads CASSFAGTAPAIKETQYF. CDR3 nucleotide sequence: TGTGCCAGCAGCTTCGCCGGGACAGCACCCGCAATTAAGGAGACCCAGTACTTC.

This clone showed up just a few times. The V gene is TRBV18, the J gene TRBJ1-1; D may be TRBD1 (5 bases). Trimming stripped 7 bases from V and 0 bases from J, with 12 bases between. CDR1 and CDR2 (germline): KGHSH, LQKENI. The CDR3 spans 14 residues. CDR3 sequence: CASYKTELNTEAFF. CDR3 DNA sequence: TGTGCCAGCTACAAGACAGAATTGAACACTGAAGCTTTCTTT. The full variable domain, its missing parts supplied by reference TRBV18 and TRBJ1-1, is NAGVMQNPRHLVRRRGQEARLRCSPMKGHSHVYWYRQLPEEGLKFMVYLQKENIIDESGMPKERFSAEFPKEGPSILRIQQVVRGDSAAYFCASYKTELNTEAFFGQGTRLTVV.

DNA of the CDR3: TGCGCCAGCAGCTTGAACGGGGTTTCCTACAATGAGCAGTTCTTC. Its protein product is CASSLNGVSYNEQFF. This sequence joins TRBV5-1 and TRBJ2-1; D might be TRBD2 (5 bases). V was trimmed by 1 base and J by 1 base, leaving 9 bases between them. This CDR3 spans 15 amino acids. In germline, CDR1 is SGHRS, CDR2 YFSETQ.

The gene calls are TRBV25-1 and TRBJ2-5; 13 nucleotides match TRBD2. Germline V gene data show CDR1 as MGHDK and CDR2 as SYGVNS. V lost 4 bases to trimming and J lost 2 bases; unmatched junction nucleotides: 4. There are 16 residues in the CDR3. The CDR3 loop is CASSAETSGGQETQYF. CDR3 nucleotide sequence: TGTGCCAGCAGTGCCGAGACTAGCGGGGGGCAAGAGACCCAGTACTTC.

The chain joins TRBV30 to TRBJ2-1; D not certain. Trimming cost V 2 bases and J 10 bases, with 9 bases left between them. The CDR3 extends over 11 amino acids. Germline CDR1 is GTSNPN and CDR2 is SVGIG (reference sequence). The CDR3 region is CAWSNMAEQFF. The CDR3 DNA reads TGTGCCTGGAGTAATATGGCAGAGCAGTTCTTC.

This sequence joins TRBV12-1 and TRBJ1-3. TRBV12-1 is a recognized pseudogene. The CDR3 sequence is 13 residues long. CDR3 nucleotide sequence: TGTGCCAGCACCCGGCGGTCTGGAAACACCATATATTTT. This sequence encodes CASTRRSGNTIYF.

The chain employs TRBV9 and TRBJ2-1, with TRBD2 as a possible D gene (6 bases). The CDR3 covers 15 residues. V dropped 1 base and J dropped 0 bases, with 8 bases sitting between them. Germline V CDR1 and CDR2: SGDLS, YYNGEE. The chain's CDR3 is CASSVRENSYNEQFF. The CDR3 nucleotides are TGTGCCAGCAGCGTACGGGAGAACTCCTACAATGAGCAGTTCTTC.

The rearrangement links TRBV5-6 to TRBJ1-4; possible D gene TRBD1, 6 bases. Germline V gene sequence: CDR1 SGHDT, CDR2 YYEEEE. The CDR3 sequence is 15 residues long. V lost 4 bases and J lost 6, with 16 bases in between. This CDR3 is CASSPLQGSDEKLFF. The CDR3 DNA is TGTGCCAGCAGCCCCCTGCAGGGGTCTGATGAAAAACTGTTTTTT.